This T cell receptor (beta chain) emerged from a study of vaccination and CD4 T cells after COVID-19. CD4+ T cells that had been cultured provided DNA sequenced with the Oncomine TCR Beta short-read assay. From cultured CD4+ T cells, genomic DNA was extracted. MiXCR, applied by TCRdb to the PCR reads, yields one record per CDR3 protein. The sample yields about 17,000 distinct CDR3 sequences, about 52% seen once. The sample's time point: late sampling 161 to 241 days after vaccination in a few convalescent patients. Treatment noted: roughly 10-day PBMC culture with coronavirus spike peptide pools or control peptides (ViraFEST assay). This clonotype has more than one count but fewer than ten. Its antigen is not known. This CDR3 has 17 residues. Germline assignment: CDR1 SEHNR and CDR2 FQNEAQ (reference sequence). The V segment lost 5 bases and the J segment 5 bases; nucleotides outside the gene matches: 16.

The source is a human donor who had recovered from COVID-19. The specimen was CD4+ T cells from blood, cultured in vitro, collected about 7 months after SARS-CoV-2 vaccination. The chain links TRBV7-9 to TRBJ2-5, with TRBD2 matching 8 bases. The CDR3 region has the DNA TGTGCCAGCAGCCCCTCTCGGCTAGCGGGTTTCCAGGAGACCCAGTACTTC. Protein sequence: CASSPSRLAGFQETQYF.